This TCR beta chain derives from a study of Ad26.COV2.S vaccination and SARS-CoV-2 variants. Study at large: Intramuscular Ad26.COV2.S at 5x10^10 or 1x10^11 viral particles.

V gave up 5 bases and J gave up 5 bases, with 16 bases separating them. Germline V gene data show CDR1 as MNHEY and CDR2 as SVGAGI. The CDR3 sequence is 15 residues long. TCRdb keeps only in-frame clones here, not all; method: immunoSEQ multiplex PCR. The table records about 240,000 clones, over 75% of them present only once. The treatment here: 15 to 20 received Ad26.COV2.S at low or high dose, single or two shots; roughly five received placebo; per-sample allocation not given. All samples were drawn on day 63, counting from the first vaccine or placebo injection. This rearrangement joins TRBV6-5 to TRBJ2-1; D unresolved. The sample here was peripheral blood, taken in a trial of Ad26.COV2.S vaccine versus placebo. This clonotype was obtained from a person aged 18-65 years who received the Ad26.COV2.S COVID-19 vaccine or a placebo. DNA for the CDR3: TGTGCCAGCAGTCGAAGCGCTAGTTCCGACAATGAGCAGTTCTTC. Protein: CASSRSASSDNEQFF.